This TCR beta chain is drawn from a study of glioma-infiltrating T cells after dendritic cell vaccination. Study at large: At biweekly intervals, patients got three intradermal dendritic cell vaccine injections.

The protocol was immunoSEQ multiplex PCR, while the TCRdb copy is restricted to in-frame clones and leaves out a portion. The sample has about 58,000 clones; around 83% are singletons. Noted time point: after dendritic cell vaccination, including at tumor progression/relapse. Blood PBMC samples: pre-vaccination, two weeks post third vaccination, and at tumor progression. This clone was observed once. J lost 2 bases, V lost 4 bases, and 6 bases had no gene match. The CDR3 spans 15 residues. Germline-derived CDR1 and CDR2 are SGHRS and YFSETQ. The sequenced sample was blood, obtained after dendritic cell vaccination. The chain uses TRBV5-1 and TRBJ2-1, with 7 bases identical to TRBD2. This sequence originates from a human donor with glioblastoma. CDR3 sequence: CASSLGSGAYNEQFF. The CDR3 nucleotides read TGCGCCAGCAGCCTTGGGAGCGGGGCCTACAATGAGCAGTTCTTC.